This T cell receptor beta chain was identified in a study of T cells in Graves' hyperthyroidism and ophthalmopathy. General observations from the study: Blood held most thyroid clonotypes expanded above 0.001 frequency.

Template material for amplifying TCR beta CDR3 regions consisted of RNA transcripts. With the HTBI primer set, the TCR CDR3 went through a first round of RT-PCR. Via MiXCR, TCRdb re-called the multiplex PCR reads, giving one row per CDR3 protein. The table has about 300,000 distinct CDR3 sequences, around a fifth seen once; the top ten hold approximately 37%. Germline values: CDR1 SGDLS, CDR2 YYNGEE. After removal of 3 bases from V and 7 bases from J, the junction contained 9 bases not matched to a gene. This CDR3 is 16 amino acids long. Details on this clonotype: What it binds is unknown.

The J gene is TRBJ2-1, the V gene TRBV9; 11 bases agree with TRBD2. The sequencing sample was made of blood. The TCR sequence derives from a man in his forties or fifties with Graves' ophthalmopathy. The CDR3 reads CASSALIAGGGNEQFF. The CDR3 DNA reads as TGTGCCAGCAGCGCGCTTATAGCGGGAGGGGGAAATGAGCAGTTCTTC.